This T cell receptor (beta chain) originates from a study of blood T cell repertoires in COVID-19. In the original analysis: Nucleated cell number was recorded as an estimate derived from reference gene primer amplification. This table comes from immunoSEQ multiplex PCR, and its TCRdb copy is limited to in-frame clones, with some not included. Clone size and the V and J calls come from that table; the DNA yielded D and trimming. Among 250,000 or so clones, 88% were seen once, and the ten largest hold 2.5% to 4%. Germline V lookup: CDR1 LNHDA, CDR2 SQIVND (reference sequence). V was shortened by 5 bases and J by 1 base, with 10 bases between the two germline ends. This CDR3 comprises 14 residues.

The sequence was collected from a middle-aged woman who had been exposed to COVID-19. This rearrangement joins TRBV19 to TRBJ2-3; unclear D gene. The specimen sequenced was PBMCs or T cells enriched from blood (not recorded which). CDR3 residues: CASSFSPGTDTQYF. CDR3 in DNA: TGTGCCAGTAGTTTTTCCCCAGGCACAGATACGCAGTATTTT.